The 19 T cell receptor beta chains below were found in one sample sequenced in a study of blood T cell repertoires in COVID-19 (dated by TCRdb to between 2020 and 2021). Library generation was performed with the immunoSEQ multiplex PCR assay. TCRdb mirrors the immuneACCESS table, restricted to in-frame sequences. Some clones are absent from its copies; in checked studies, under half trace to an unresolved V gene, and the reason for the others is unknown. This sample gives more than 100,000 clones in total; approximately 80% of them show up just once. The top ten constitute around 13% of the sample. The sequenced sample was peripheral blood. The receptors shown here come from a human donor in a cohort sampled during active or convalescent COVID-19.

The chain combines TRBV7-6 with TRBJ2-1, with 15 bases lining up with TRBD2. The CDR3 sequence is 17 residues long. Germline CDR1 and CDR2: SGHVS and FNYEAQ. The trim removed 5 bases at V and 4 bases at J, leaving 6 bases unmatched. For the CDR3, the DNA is TGTGCCAGCAGCCCCTGGACTAGCGGGGGGGCTTACAATGAGCAGTTCTTC. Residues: CASSPWTSGGAYNEQFF.

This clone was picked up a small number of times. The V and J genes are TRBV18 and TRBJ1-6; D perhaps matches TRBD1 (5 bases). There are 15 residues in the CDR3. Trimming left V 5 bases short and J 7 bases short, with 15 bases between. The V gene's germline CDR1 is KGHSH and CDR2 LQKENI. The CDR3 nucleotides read TGTGCCAGCTCATCAAGTACAGGAGGGAATTCACCCCTCCACTTT. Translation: CASSSSTGGNSPLHF.

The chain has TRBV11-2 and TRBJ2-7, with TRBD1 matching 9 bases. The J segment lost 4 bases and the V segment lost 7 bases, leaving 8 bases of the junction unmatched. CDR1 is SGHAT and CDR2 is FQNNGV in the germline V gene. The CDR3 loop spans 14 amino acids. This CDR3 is CASTQGDRAYEQYF. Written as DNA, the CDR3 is TGTGCCAGCACCCAGGGGGACAGGGCTTACGAGCAGTACTTC.

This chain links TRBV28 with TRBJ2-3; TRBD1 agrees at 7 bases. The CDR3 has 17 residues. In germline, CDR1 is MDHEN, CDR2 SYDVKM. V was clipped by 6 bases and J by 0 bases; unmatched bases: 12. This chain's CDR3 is CASSYRGGRASTDTQYF. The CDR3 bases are TGTGCCAGCAGCTACAGGGGCGGTCGGGCTAGCACAGATACGCAGTATTTT.

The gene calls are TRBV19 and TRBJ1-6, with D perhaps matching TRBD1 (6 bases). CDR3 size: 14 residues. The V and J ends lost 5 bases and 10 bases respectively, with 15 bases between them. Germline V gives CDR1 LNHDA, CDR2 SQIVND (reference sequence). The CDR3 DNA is TGTGCCAGTAGTCCCGGACAGAATCTGTCACCCCTCCACTTT. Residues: CASSPGQNLSPLHF.

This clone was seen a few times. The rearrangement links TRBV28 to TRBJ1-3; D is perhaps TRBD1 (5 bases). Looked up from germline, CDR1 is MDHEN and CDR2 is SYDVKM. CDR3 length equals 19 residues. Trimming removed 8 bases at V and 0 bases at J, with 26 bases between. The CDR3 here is CASPILFTGALNSGNTIYF. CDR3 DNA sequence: TGTGCCAGCCCTATTCTTTTTACAGGCGCACTCAACTCTGGAAACACCATATATTTT.

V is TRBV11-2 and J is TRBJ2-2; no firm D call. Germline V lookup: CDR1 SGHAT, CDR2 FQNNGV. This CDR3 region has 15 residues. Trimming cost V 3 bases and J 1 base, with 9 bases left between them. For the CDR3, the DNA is TGTGCCAGCAGCTTCCCCCCAATGAACACCGGGGAGCTGTTTTTT. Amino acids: CASSFPPMNTGELFF. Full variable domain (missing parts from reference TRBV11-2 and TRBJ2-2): EAGVAQSPRYKIIEKRQSVAFWCNPISGHATLYWYQQILGQGPKLLIQFQNNGVVDDSQLPKDRFSAERLKGVDSTLKIQPAKLEDSAVYLCASSFPPMNTGELFFGEGSRLTVL.

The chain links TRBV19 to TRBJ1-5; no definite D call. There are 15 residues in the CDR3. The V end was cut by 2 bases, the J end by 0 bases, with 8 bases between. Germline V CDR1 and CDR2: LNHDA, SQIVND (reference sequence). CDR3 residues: CASSILDYSNQPQHF. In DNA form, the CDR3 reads TGTGCCAGTAGTATACTGGACTATAGCAATCAGCCCCAGCATTTT.

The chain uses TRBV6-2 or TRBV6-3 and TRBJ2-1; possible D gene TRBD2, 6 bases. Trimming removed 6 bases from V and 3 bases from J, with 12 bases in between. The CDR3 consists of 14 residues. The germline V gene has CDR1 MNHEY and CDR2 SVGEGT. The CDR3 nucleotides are TGTGCCAGCAGCACCGGGGGATTCTACAATGAGCAGTTCTTC. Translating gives CASSTGGFYNEQFF.

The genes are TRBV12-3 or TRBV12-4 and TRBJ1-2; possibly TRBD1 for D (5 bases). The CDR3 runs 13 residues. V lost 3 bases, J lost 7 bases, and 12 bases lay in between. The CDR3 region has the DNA TGTGCCAGCAGTTTGGGGCACCACCTTGGCTACACCTTC. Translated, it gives CASSLGHHLGYTF.

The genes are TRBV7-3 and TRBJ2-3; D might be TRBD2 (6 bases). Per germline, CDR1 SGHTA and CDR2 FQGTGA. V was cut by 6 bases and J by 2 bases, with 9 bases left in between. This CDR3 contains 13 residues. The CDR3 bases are TGTGCCAGCAGTTGGGGGGTCACAGATACGCAGTATTTT. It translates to CASSWGVTDTQYF. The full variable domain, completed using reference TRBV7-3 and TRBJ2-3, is GAGVSQTPSNKVTEKGKYVELRCDPISGHTALYWYRQSLGQGPEFLIYFQGTGAADDSGLPNDRFFAVRPEGSVSTLKIQRTERGDSAVYLCASSWGVTDTQYFGPGTRLTVL.

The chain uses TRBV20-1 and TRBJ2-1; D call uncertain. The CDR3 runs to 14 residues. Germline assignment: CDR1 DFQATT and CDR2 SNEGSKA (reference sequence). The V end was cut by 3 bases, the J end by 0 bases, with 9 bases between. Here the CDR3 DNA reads TGCAGTGCTAGTACTACCAGCTCCTACAATGAGCAGTTCTTC. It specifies CSASTTSSYNEQFF.

The CDR3: CASSYQFGGLGDTQYF. The DNA for the CDR3 is TGTGCCAGCAGTTACCAGTTCGGGGGGCTAGGAGATACGCAGTATTTT. The chain has TRBV6-2 or TRBV6-3 and TRBJ2-3; the D gene is possibly TRBD2 (7 bases). V shed 2 bases and J shed 5 bases, with 17 bases lying between them. This CDR3 spans 16 amino acids. CDR1 is MNHEY, CDR2 SVGEGT, per germline.

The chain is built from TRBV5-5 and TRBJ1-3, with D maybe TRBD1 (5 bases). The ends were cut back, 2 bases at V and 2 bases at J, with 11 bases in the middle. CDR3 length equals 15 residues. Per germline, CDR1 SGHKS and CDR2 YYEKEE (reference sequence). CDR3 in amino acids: CASSFWGDPGNTIYF. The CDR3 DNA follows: TGTGCCAGCAGCTTTTGGGGGGACCCTGGAAACACCATATATTTT.

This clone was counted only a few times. The CDR3 DNA follows: TGTGCCAGCAGCTTGGGGTTAGGGGACAGGGGGCTTTCACCCCTCCACTTT. Its translation: CASSLGLGDRGLSPLHF. This sequence joins TRBV5-6 and TRBJ1-6, with 12 bases lining up with TRBD1. Trimming removed 0 bases from V and 9 bases from J; junction bases left unmatched: 7. The CDR3 is 17 amino acids. Germline V gene data show CDR1 as SGHDT and CDR2 as YYEEEE.

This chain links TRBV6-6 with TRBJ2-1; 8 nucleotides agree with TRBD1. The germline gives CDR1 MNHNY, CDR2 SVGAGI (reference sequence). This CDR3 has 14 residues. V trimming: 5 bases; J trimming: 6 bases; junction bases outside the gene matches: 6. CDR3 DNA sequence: TGTGCCAGCAGTCTCGGACAGGGTGGCAATGAGCAGTTCTTC. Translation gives CASSLGQGGNEQFF.

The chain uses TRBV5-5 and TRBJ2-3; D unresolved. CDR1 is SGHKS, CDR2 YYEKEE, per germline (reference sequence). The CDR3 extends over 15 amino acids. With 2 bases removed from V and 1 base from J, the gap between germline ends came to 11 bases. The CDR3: CASSFLIQGTDTQYF. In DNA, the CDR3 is TGTGCCAGCAGCTTTTTGATTCAGGGCACAGATACGCAGTATTTT.

CDR3 sequence: CSVEDQVYGYTF. Written as DNA, the CDR3 is TGCAGCGTTGAAGATCAGGTCTATGGCTACACCTTC. The chain couples TRBV29-1 to TRBJ1-2; D remains unclear. Trimming pared 0 bases from V and 4 bases from J, leaving 6 bases between. In germline, CDR1 is SQVTM, CDR2 ANQGSEA. The CDR3 is 12 residues long.

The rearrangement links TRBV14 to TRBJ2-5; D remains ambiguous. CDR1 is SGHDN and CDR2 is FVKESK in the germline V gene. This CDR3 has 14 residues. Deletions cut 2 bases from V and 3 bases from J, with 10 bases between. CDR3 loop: CASSQLFIEETQYF. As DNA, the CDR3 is TGTGCCAGCAGCCAACTATTCATCGAAGAGACCCAGTACTTC.